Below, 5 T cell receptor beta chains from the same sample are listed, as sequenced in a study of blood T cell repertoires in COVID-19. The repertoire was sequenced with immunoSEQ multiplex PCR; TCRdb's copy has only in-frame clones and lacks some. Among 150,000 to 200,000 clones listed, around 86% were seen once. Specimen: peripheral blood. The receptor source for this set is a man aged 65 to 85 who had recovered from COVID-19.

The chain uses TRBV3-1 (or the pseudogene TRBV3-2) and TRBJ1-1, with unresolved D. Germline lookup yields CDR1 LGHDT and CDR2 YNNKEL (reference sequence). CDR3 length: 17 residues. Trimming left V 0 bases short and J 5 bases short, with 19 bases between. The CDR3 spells CASSQDQRALGGTEAFF. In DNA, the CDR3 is TGTGCCAGCAGCCAAGATCAGCGAGCCCTGGGAGGAACTGAAGCTTTCTTT.

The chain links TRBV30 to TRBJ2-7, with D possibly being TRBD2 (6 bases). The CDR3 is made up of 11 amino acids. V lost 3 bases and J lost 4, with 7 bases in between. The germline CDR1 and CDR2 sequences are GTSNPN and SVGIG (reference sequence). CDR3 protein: CAWRRGYEQYF. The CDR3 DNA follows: TGTGCCTGGAGGCGGGGATACGAGCAGTACTTC.

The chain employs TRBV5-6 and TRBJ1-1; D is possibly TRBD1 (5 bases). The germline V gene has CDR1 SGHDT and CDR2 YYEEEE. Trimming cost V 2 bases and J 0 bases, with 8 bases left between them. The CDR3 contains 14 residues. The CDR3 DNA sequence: TGTGCCAGCAGCTTAAGGGGCGTGAACACTGAAGCTTTCTTT. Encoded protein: CASSLRGVNTEAFF.

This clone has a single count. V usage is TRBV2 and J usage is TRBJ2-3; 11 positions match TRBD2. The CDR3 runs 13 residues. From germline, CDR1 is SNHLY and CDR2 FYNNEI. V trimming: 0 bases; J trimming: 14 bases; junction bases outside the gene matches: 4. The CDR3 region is CASSEAWLAGGYF. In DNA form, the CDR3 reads TGTGCCAGCAGTGAAGCCTGGCTAGCGGGAGGGTATTTT.

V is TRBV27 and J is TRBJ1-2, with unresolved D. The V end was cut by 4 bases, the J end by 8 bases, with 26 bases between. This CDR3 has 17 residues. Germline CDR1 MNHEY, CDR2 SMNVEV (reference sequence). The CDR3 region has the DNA TGTGCCAGCAGTTCGATATTAGGAGGGAGCCCTTTTGGGGGCTACACCTTC. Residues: CASSSILGGSPFGGYTF.